Listed here are 5 T cell receptor beta chains from one sample, sequenced in a study of T cells in Graves' hyperthyroidism and ophthalmopathy. Researchers amplified the TCR beta CDR3 regions from RNA transcripts. Primed by the HTBI set, a first-round RT-PCR was run on the TCR CDR3. In TCRdb, the multiplex PCR reads were re-called with MiXCR into one record per CDR3 protein. Among some 550,000 distinct CDR3 sequences, around 21% were seen once, and the ten largest hold about 25%. Input material: blood. Receptor source: a man between 18 and 29 years old with Graves' hyperthyroidism.

This clonotype came up a few times. The chain uses TRBV11-1 and TRBJ1-6, with unresolved D. V lost 3 bases and J lost 10, with 13 bases in between. Germline CDR1 and CDR2: SGHAT and FQDESV (reference sequence). The CDR3 consists of 14 residues. The CDR3 protein is CASSLRTLGSPLHF. The CDR3 nucleotides are TGTGCCAGCAGCTTGAGGACCTTGGGGTCACCCCTCCACTTT.

The chain uses TRBV12-3 or TRBV12-4 and TRBJ2-7; a possible D gene is TRBD2 (5 bases). The CDR3 runs 13 residues. Deletions cut 6 bases from V and 2 bases from J, with 11 bases between. The CDR3: CASSRAVPYEQYF. Written as DNA, the CDR3 is TGTGCCAGCAGCCGAGCGGTTCCCTACGAGCAGTACTTC.

The sample holds a few counts of this clonotype. V and J are TRBV19 and TRBJ1-5; no reliable D call. Germline loops: CDR1 LNHDA, CDR2 SQIVND (reference sequence). The ends were cut back, 3 bases at V and 7 bases at J, with 13 bases in the middle. There are 14 residues in the CDR3. For the CDR3, the DNA is TGTGCCAGTAGTATTGGGAGTCCTGGGCAGCCCCAGCATTTT. The encoded protein is CASSIGSPGQPQHF. Based on the CDR3 plus reference TRBV19 and TRBJ1-5, the full variable domain is DGGITQSPKYLFRKEGQNVTLSCEQNLNHDAMYWYRQDPGQGLRLIYYSQIVNDFQKGDIAEGYSVSREKKESFPLTVTSAQKNPTAFYLCASSIGSPGQPQHFGDGTRLSIL.

This clonotype was seen at least ten times. The chain employs TRBV28 and TRBJ1-5; D is unresolved. The V and J ends lost 6 bases and 4 bases respectively, with 7 bases between them. Germline-derived CDR1 and CDR2 are MDHEN and SYDVKM. This CDR3 contains 12 residues. This CDR3 reads CASRPGNQPQHF. As DNA, the CDR3 is TGTGCCAGCAGACCGGGTAATCAGCCCCAGCATTTT.

This clonotype was seen repeatedly, ten times or more. V is TRBV27 and J is TRBJ2-2; 9 bases are shared with TRBD1. CDR3 size: 18 residues. V was pared by 2 bases and J by 5 bases, with 12 bases of the junction left unmatched. Germline CDR1 MNHEY, CDR2 SMNVEV (reference sequence). CDR3 loop: CASSLLSWTGVGTGELFF. In nucleotides, the CDR3 is TGTGCCAGCAGTTTACTATCTTGGACAGGGGTAGGGACCGGGGAGCTGTTTTTT.